These T cell receptor beta chains were read from a single sample in a study of CXCR3-negative and CXCR3-positive naive CD8 T cells. Reprocessing the 5' RACE reads, TCRdb reports a single entry for every CDR3 protein and omits DNA. This sample contains 65,000 to 95,000 distinct CDR3 sequences. The sequenced material came from naive CXCR3- CD8+ T cells from blood. All receptors come from a human donor in good health. Some clones in this sample may be carry-over from other donors' samples. CDR3s include the opening cysteine and the closing phenylalanine or tryptophan. The order of the fields is J gene, V gene, CDR3 protein.

TRBJ2-3 TRBV13 CASSLVVFSTDTQYF
TRBJ2-1 TRBV29-1 CSVVPINNEQFF
TRBJ2-7 TRBV20-1 CSAPGPSFSGGSYEQYF
TRBJ2-7 TRBV6-5 CASSPVGSSYEQYF
TRBJ2-2 TRBV20-1 CSAAPPKDTGELFF
TRBJ2-7 TRBV6-2/TRBV6-3 CASSKQKPTIEQYF
TRBJ2-7 TRBV29-1 CSVDGRNSYEQYF
TRBJ2-3 TRBV2 CASSSRYTDTQYF
TRBJ2-2 TRBV28 CATSTLPTVNTGELFF
TRBJ2-3 TRBV6-2/TRBV6-3 CASSPSDGGKDTQYF
TRBJ2-1 TRBV20-1 CSARDQGSNGNEQFF